The T cell receptor (beta chain) under discussion was sequenced for a study of glioma-infiltrating T cells after dendritic cell vaccination. Specified time point: after dendritic cell vaccination, including at tumor progression/relapse. Germline V CDR1 and CDR2: SGHDT, YYEEEE. Trimming left V 4 bases short and J 2 bases short, with 9 bases between. This CDR3 spans 13 amino acids. The repertoire was sequenced with immunoSEQ multiplex PCR; TCRdb's copy has only in-frame clones and lacks some. The sample shows around 100,000 clones, under 85% of them seen only once. This chain joins TRBV5-6 and TRBJ1-2, with no clear D. The sequencing here drew on blood, taken after dendritic cell vaccination. This clonotype originated in a human donor with glioblastoma. The CDR3 sequence: CASSQQSNYGYTF. CDR3 sequence (DNA): TGTGCCAGCAGCCAACAATCGAACTATGGCTACACCTTC.